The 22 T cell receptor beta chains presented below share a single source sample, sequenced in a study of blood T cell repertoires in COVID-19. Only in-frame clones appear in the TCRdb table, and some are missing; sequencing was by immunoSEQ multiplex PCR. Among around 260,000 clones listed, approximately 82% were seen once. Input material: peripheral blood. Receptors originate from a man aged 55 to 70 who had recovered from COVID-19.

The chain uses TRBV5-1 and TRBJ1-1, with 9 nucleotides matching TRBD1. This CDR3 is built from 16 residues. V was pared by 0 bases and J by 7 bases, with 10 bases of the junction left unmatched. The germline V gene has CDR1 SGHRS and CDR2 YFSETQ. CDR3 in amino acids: CASSLALGTGPLEAFF. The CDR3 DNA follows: TGCGCCAGCAGCTTGGCCCTCGGGACAGGGCCTCTTGAAGCTTTCTTT.

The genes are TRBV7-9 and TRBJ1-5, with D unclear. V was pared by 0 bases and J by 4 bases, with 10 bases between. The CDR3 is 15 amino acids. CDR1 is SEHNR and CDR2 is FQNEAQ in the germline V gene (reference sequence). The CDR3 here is CASSLATDGNQPQHF. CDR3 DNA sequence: TGTGCCAGCAGCTTAGCAACCGACGGGAATCAGCCCCAGCATTTT.

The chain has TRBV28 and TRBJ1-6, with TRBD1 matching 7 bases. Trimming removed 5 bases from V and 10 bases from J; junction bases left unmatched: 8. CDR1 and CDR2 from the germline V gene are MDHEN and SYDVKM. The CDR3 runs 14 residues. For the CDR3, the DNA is TGTGCCAGCAGTCCCGGACAGGTTGGCTCACCCCTCCACTTT. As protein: CASSPGQVGSPLHF.

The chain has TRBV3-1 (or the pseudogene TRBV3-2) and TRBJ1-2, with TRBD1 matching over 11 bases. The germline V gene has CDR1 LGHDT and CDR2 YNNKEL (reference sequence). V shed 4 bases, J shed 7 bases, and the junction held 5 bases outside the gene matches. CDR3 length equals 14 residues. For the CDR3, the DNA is TGTGCCAGCAGCCTAGGACAGGGGGCCGGTGGCTACACCTTC. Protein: CASSLGQGAGGYTF.

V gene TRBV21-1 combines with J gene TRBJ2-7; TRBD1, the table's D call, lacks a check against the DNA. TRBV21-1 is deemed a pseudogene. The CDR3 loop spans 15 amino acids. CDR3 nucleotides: TGTGCCAGCAGCATGGGACAGACCCCATCCAGGGAGCAGTACTTC. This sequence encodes CASSMGQTPSREQYF.

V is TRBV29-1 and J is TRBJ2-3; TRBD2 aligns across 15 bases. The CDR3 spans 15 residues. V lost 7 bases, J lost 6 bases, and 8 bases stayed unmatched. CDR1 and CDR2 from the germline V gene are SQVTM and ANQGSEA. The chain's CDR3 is CSAGLAGGPLDTQYF. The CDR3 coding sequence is TGCAGCGCCGGACTAGCGGGGGGGCCGTTGGATACGCAGTATTTT.

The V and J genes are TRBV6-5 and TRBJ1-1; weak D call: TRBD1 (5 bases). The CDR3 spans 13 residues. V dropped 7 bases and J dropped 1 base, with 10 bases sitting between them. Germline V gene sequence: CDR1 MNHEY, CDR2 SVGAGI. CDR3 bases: TGTGCCAGCAAAAATAGGGGGAACACTGAAGCTTTCTTT. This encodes CASKNRGNTEAFF.

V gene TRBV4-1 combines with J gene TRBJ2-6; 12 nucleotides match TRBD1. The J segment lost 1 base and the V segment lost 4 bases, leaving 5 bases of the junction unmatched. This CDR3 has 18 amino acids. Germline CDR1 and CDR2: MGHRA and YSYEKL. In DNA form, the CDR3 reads TGCGCCAGCAGCCGCGAGGGACAGGGGGCATCTGGGGCCAACGTCCTGACTTTC. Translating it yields CASSREGQGASGANVLTF.

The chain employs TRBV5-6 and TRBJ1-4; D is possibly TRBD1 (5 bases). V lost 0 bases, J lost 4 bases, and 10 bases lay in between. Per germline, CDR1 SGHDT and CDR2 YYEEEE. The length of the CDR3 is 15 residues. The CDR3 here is CASSLGGRSNEKLFF. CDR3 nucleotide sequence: TGTGCCAGCAGCTTGGGGGGCCGGAGTAATGAAAAACTGTTTTTT. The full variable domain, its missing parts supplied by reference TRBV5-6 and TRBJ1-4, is DAGVTQSPTHLIKTRGQQVTLRCSPKSGHDTVSWYQQALGQGPQFIFQYYEEEERQRGNFPDRFSGHQFPNYSSELNVNALLLGDSALYLCASSLGGRSNEKLFFGSGTQLSVL.

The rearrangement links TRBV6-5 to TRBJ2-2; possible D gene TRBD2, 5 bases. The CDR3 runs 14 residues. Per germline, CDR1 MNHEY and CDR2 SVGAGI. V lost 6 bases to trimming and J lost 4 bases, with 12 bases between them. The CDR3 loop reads CASSVLGFTGELFF. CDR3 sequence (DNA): TGTGCCAGCAGCGTACTAGGTTTCACCGGGGAGCTGTTTTTT.

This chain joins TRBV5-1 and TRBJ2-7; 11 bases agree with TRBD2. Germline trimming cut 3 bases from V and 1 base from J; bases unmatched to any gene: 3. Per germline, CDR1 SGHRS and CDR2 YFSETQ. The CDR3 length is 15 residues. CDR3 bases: TGCGCCAGCAGCTCCGGGACTAGCGGATCCTACGAGCAGTACTTC. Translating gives CASSSGTSGSYEQYF.

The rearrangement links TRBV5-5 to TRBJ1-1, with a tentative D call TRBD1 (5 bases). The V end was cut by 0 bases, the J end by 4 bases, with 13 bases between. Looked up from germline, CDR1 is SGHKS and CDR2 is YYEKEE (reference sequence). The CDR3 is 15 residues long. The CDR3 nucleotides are TGTGCCAGCAGCTTGGTCCCCCAGGGTGGCACTGAAGCTTTCTTT. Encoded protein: CASSLVPQGGTEAFF.

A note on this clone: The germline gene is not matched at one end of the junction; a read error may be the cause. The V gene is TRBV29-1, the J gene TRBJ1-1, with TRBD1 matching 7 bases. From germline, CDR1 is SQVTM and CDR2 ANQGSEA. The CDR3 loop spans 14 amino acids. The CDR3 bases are TGCAGCGCTGAACCCCGGGACAGTAGAGGTGAAGCTTTCTTT. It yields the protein CSAEPRDSRGEAFF.

CDR3 amino acids: CASSYRGEETGELFF. CDR3 nucleotides: TGTGCCAGCAGTTACCGGGGTGAGGAGACCGGGGAGCTGTTTTTT. This chain connects TRBV6-6 to TRBJ2-2, with a tentative D call TRBD2 (5 bases). The CDR3 spans 15 residues. Germline assignment: CDR1 MNHNY and CDR2 SVGAGI (reference sequence). V was cut by 2 bases and J by 5 bases, with 12 bases left in between.

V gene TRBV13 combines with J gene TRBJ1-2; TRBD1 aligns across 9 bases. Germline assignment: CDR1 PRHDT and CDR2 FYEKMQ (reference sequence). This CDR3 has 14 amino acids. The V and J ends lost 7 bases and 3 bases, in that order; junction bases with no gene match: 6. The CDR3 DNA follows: TGTGCCAGCAACTACAGGGGGCGTGACTATGGCTACACCTTC. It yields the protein CASNYRGRDYGYTF. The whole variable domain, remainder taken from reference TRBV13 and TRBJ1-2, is AAGVIQSPRHLIKEKRETATLKCYPIPRHDTVYWYQQGPGQDPQFLISFYEKMQSDKGSIPDRFSAQQFSDYHSELNMSSLELGDSALYFCASNYRGRDYGYTFGSGTRLTVV.

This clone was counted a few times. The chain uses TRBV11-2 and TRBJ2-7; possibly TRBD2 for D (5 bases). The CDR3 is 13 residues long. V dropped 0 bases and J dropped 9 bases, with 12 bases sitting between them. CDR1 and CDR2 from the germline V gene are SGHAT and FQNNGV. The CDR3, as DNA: TGTGCCAGCAGCTTAGATCCGGGGTCGGGGCAGTACTTC. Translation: CASSLDPGSGQYF.

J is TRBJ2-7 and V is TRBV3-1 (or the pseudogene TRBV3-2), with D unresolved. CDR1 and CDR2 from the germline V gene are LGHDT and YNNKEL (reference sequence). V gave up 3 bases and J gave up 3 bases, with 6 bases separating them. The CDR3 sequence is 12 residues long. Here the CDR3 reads CASSQSFYEQYF. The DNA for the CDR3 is TGTGCCAGCAGCCAGTCTTTCTACGAGCAGTACTTC.

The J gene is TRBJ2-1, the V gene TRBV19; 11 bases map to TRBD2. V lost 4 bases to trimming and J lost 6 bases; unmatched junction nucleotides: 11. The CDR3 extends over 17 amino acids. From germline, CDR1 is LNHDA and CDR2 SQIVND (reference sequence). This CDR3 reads CASSSLAGGIFGNEQFF. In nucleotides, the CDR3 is TGTGCCAGTAGTAGTCTAGCGGGGGGCATTTTTGGCAATGAGCAGTTCTTC. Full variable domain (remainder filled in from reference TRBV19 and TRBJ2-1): DGGITQSPKYLFRKEGQNVTLSCEQNLNHDAMYWYRQDPGQGLRLIYYSQIVNDFQKGDIAEGYSVSREKKESFPLTVTSAQKNPTAFYLCASSSLAGGIFGNEQFFGPGTRLTVL.

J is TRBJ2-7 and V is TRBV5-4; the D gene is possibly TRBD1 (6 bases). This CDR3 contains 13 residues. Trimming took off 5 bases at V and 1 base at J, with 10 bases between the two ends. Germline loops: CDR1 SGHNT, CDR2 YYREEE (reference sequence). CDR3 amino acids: CASRPTGSYEQYF. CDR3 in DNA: TGTGCCAGCAGGCCCACAGGGTCCTACGAGCAGTACTTC.

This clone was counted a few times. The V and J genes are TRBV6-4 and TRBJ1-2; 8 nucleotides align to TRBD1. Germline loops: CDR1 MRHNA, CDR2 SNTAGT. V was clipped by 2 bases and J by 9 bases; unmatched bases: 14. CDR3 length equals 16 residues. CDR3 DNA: TGTGCCAGCAGTGACCCCGGACAGGGCGGAGGAGAGCGCTACACCTTC. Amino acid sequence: CASSDPGQGGGERYTF.

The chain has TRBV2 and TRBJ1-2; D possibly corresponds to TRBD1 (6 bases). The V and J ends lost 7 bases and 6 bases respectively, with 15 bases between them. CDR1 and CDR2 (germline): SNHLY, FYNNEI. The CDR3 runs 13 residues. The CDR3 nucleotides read TGTGCCAGCAAGGGGGGGGGATCGCATGGCTACACCTTC. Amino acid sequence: CASKGGGSHGYTF.

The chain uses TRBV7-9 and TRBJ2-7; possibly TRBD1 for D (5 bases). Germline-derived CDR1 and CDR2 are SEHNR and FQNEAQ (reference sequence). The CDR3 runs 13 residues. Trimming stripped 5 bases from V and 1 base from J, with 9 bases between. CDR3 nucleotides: TGTGCCAGCAGCGATGGGGCATCCTACGAGCAGTACTTC. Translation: CASSDGASYEQYF.